These 14 T cell receptor beta chains were sequenced from one sample in a study of post-analysis software for immune sequencing data. Study results and limitations: Patients had higher frequencies than controls of roughly five TRBV segments, including TRBV5-6, TRBV5-1 and TRBV20-1.

Each TCR beta cDNA library carried unique molecular identifiers. Using its own MiXCR run on the PCR reads, TCRdb lists one record per CDR3 protein. This repertoire shows about 680,000 distinct CDR3 sequences, approximately 60% found once; its top ten account for around 11%. Their antigen targets remain unknown. Sequenced: blood. These receptors were obtained from a girl aged 2 to 9 with multiple sclerosis.

The J gene is TRBJ2-5, the V gene TRBV20-1; D might be TRBD2 (6 bases). V shed 0 bases and J shed 5 bases, with 13 bases lying between them. Germline V gene lookup returns CDR1 DFQATT and CDR2 SNEGSKA (reference sequence). This CDR3 spans 14 amino acids. CDR3 loop: CSARDGLALETQYF. In nucleotides, the CDR3 is TGCAGTGCTAGAGATGGTCTAGCGCTGGAGACCCAGTACTTC.

The gene calls are TRBV14 and TRBJ1-2; the D is unclear. CDR1 is SGHDN, CDR2 FVKESK, per germline. The CDR3 consists of 14 residues. The V and J ends lost 0 bases and 6 bases respectively, with 11 bases between them. The CDR3 nucleotides are TGTGCCAGCAGCCAAGATAACCGGGTGGATGGCTACACCTTC. Its protein is CASSQDNRVDGYTF.

The chain links TRBV7-2 to TRBJ2-1; D gene ambiguous. The CDR3 totals 15 residues. CDR1 is SGHTA and CDR2 is FQGNSA in the germline V gene. Trimming removed 6 bases from V and 2 bases from J, with 14 bases in between. Here the CDR3 reads CASRFRSSPYNEQFF. Written as DNA, the CDR3 is TGTGCCAGCAGATTCCGGAGTTCCCCCTACAATGAGCAGTTCTTC.

About this clonotype: A much larger clonotype is one base distant, so this may be a read error. The chain links TRBV5-1 to TRBJ2-1; D remains ambiguous. Germline V gene lookup returns CDR1 SGHRS and CDR2 YFSETQ. The CDR3 is 12 amino acids. The V and J ends lost 0 bases and 8 bases respectively, with 6 bases between them. In DNA, the CDR3 is TGCGCCAGCAGCTTGGTCCCCCATGAGCAGTTCTTC. As protein: CASSLVPHEQFF.

This chain links TRBV10-3 with TRBJ2-5; D might be TRBD1 or TRBD2, each matching 5 bases. The CDR3 spans 13 residues. Germline CDR1 is ENHRY and CDR2 is SYGVKD. The germline V and J ends were trimmed by 7 bases and 1 base, with 10 bases remaining between them. This CDR3 is CAIMAGTQETQYF. Written as DNA, the CDR3 is TGTGCCATCATGGCTGGGACCCAAGAGACCCAGTACTTC.

A few counts support this clonotype. The chain uses TRBV19 and TRBJ1-2, with no clear D. The germline CDR1 and CDR2 sequences are LNHDA and SQIVND (reference sequence). This CDR3 contains 13 residues. The V end was cut by 5 bases, the J end by 6 bases, with 13 bases between. DNA of the CDR3: TGTGCCAGTAGTCGACCTGGGTGGGATGGCTACACCTTC. This gives the protein CASSRPGWDGYTF.

In its sample, this clonotype was seen a few times. The CDR3 reads CASSLLETEQFF. The CDR3, as DNA: TGCGCCAGCAGCTTGCTGGAGACTGAGCAGTTCTTC. This chain uses TRBV5-1 with TRBJ2-1; D unclear. This CDR3 contains 12 residues. With 1 base removed from V and 9 bases from J, the gap between germline ends came to 8 bases. The germline CDR1 and CDR2 sequences are SGHRS and YFSETQ.

This clonotype has more than one count but fewer than ten. The chain is built from TRBV12-3 or TRBV12-4 and TRBJ2-7; 10 bases line up with TRBD2. The CDR3 has 15 amino acids. V lost 3 bases, J lost 2 bases, and 4 bases stayed unmatched. The CDR3 DNA is TGTGCCAGCAGTTTGGGGCTAGCGGGAGCCTACGAGCAGTACTTC. Its translation: CASSLGLAGAYEQYF.

The chain couples TRBV7-2 to TRBJ1-2; 7 bases match TRBD1. The CDR3 consists of 15 residues. Germline CDR1 and CDR2: SGHTA and FQGNSA. V gave up 4 bases and J gave up 4 bases; unmatched junction bases: 9. The CDR3 nucleotides are TGTGCCAGCAGCTCAACAGGGGCAGGACCCTATGGCTACACCTTC. Translating it yields CASSSTGAGPYGYTF.

This clonotype was observed a handful of times. The rearrangement joins TRBV10-1 to TRBJ2-1; D remains unclear. Trimming shortened V by 2 bases and J by 4 bases, and 9 bases separated the two germline ends. Germline loops: CDR1 WNHNN, CDR2 SYGVQD (reference sequence). This CDR3 region has 14 residues. This CDR3 reads CASSELGPYNEQFF. The CDR3 region has the DNA TGCGCCAGCAGTGAGCTAGGTCCGTACAATGAGCAGTTCTTC.

This clonotype appeared a single time. The rearrangement links TRBV2 to TRBJ2-1; the match to TRBD2 covers 11 bases. V lost 6 bases and J lost 8; bases outside the gene matches: 12. Germline V gene lookup returns CDR1 SNHLY and CDR2 FYNNEI. CDR3 length: 16 residues. The CDR3 protein is CASSSLAGGPRDEQFF. For the CDR3, the DNA is TGTGCCAGCAGCTCTCTAGCGGGGGGACCTCGCGATGAGCAGTTCTTC.

The chain employs TRBV7-9 and TRBJ2-7, with 9 bases identical to TRBD1. In germline, CDR1 is SEHNR, CDR2 FQNEAQ (reference sequence). The V gene end was trimmed by 5 bases and the J gene end by 2 bases; junction bases not matched to a gene: 10. The CDR3 loop spans 16 amino acids. The CDR3 region has the DNA TGTGCCAGCAGCCCCCGGGACACAGGGGGCACCTACGAGCAGTACTTC. As protein: CASSPRDTGGTYEQYF.

In its sample, this clonotype was seen a few times. This chain links TRBV6-5 with TRBJ2-4; the match to TRBD2 covers 8 bases. The J call may be mistaken, given a closer DNA end match to TRBJ2-7. Germline assignment: CDR1 MNHEY and CDR2 SVGAGI. This CDR3 has 15 residues. The CDR3 sequence is CASSYLSGSIYEQYF. The CDR3 DNA follows: TGTGCCAGCAGTTACTTGAGCGGGAGTATCTACGAGCAGTACTTC.

The gene calls are TRBV11-2 and TRBJ2-7; the D gene is possibly TRBD1 (7 bases). Looked up from germline, CDR1 is SGHAT and CDR2 is FQNNGV. The CDR3 is made up of 14 amino acids. Trimming shortened V by 5 bases and J by 3 bases, and 14 bases separated the two germline ends. The CDR3 spells CASSRGTAIYEQYF. The DNA of the CDR3 is TGTGCCAGCAGCCGCGGGACAGCGATCTACGAGCAGTACTTC. Looking up the rest from reference TRBV11-2 and TRBJ2-7 gives the full variable domain: EAGVAQSPRYKIIEKRQSVAFWCNPISGHATLYWYQQILGQGPKLLIQFQNNGVVDDSQLPKDRFSAERLKGVDSTLKIQPAKLEDSAVYLCASSRGTAIYEQYFGPGTRLTVT.